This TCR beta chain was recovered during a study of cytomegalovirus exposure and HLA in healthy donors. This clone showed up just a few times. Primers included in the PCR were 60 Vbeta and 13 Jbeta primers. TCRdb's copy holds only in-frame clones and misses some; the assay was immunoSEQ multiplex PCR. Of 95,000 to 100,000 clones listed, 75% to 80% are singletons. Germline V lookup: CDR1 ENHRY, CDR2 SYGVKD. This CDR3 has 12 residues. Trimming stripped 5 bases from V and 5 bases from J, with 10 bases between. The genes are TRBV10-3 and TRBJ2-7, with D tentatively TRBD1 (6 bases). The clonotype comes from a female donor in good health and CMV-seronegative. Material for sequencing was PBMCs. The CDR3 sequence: CAISTTGNEQYF. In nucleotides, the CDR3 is TGTGCCATCAGTACTACAGGGAACGAGCAGTACTTC.